The 30 T cell receptor beta chains presented below share a single source sample, sequenced in a study of beta chain features in type 1 diabetes. Study results and limitations: Type 1 diabetes patients showed a moderate but significant shortening of TCRB CDR3s in all four CD4+ subsets.

These receptors have no known antigen. Every bit of the isolated RNA underwent reverse transcription, so sequencing read expressed TCRB transcripts. Sequencing used immunoSEQ multiplex PCR; TCRdb keeps in-frame clones, though not all of them. This table has more than 550,000 clones, over 12% appearing once. Sequencing input: naive CD4+ T cells from blood. Source of these receptors: a man aged 18 to 30 with type 1 diabetes.

A few counts support this clone. The rearrangement uses TRBV9 and TRBJ1-6, with a tentative D call TRBD1 (5 bases). The V end lost 0 bases, the J end lost 7 bases, and 14 bases lay between the germline ends. There are 16 residues in the CDR3. From germline, CDR1 is SGDLS and CDR2 YYNGEE. The CDR3 sequence is CASSVEAQGGNSPLHF. In DNA form, the CDR3 reads TGTGCCAGCAGCGTAGAGGCCCAGGGAGGGAATTCACCCCTCCACTTT.

V and J are TRBV5-1 and TRBJ2-1, with TRBD1 identical over 7 bases. Germline V CDR1 and CDR2: SGHRS, YFSETQ. Trimming cost V 1 base and J 6 bases; bases outside gene matches: 7. The CDR3 contains 15 residues. The CDR3 DNA follows: TGCGCCAGCAGCTTGAGCCCGGGGACAGTCAATGAGCAGTTCTTC. It translates to CASSLSPGTVNEQFF.

The rearrangement links TRBV7-3 to TRBJ2-5, with 8 positions matching TRBD2. CDR3 size: 15 residues. Trimming at V came to 5 bases and at J to 2 bases, leaving 7 bases not matched to a gene. Germline V CDR1 and CDR2: SGHTA, FQGTGA. The CDR3 is CASSPGGLWQETQYF. CDR3 DNA: TGTGCCAGCAGCCCGGGAGGGCTTTGGCAAGAGACCCAGTACTTC. Full variable domain (missing parts from reference TRBV7-3 and TRBJ2-5): GAGVSQTPSNKVTEKGKYVELRCDPISGHTALYWYRQSLGQGPEFLIYFQGTGAADDSGLPNDRFFAVRPEGSVSTLKIQRTERGDSAVYLCASSPGGLWQETQYFGPGTRLLVL.

The chain couples TRBV6-1 to TRBJ1-2; TRBD1 might be the D (6 bases). With 5 bases removed from V and 4 bases from J, the gap between germline ends came to 14 bases. The CDR3 contains 14 residues. CDR1 MNHNS and CDR2 SASEGT come from the germline V gene. CDR3 coding DNA: TGTGCCAGCAGTCCCCCGGGGGCTGGCTATGGCTACACCTTC. This translates into CASSPPGAGYGYTF.

This clone has more than one count but fewer than ten. The gene calls are TRBV18 and TRBJ2-1, with D possibly being TRBD1 (6 bases). V lost 5 bases and J 1 base, leaving 15 bases between the germline ends. Germline V gene sequence: CDR1 KGHSH, CDR2 LQKENI. The CDR3 is 16 amino acids. CDR3 coding DNA: TGTGCCAGCTCATACGACAGGACCTCGTCCTACAATGAGCAGTTCTTC. This translates into CASSYDRTSSYNEQFF.

This clone was detected only a few times. This chain uses TRBV30 with TRBJ2-7; tentative D call: TRBD2 (5 bases). Germline V CDR1 and CDR2: GTSNPN, SVGIG (reference sequence). There are 14 residues in the CDR3. V dropped 2 bases and J dropped 3 bases, with 14 bases sitting between them. The CDR3 is CAWSLRRALYEQYF. The CDR3 DNA sequence: TGTGCCTGGAGTCTCAGGCGGGCGCTCTACGAGCAGTACTTC.

The chain links TRBV6-4 to TRBJ2-1; D may be TRBD1 or TRBD2 (7 bases each). Germline-derived CDR1 and CDR2 are MRHNA and SNTAGT. This CDR3 is built from 16 residues. Trimming took 3 bases from V and 8 from J, leaving 20 bases between them. The CDR3, as DNA: TGTGCCAGCAGTGAATCGACTAGCCCTAGGGGGCATGAGCAGTTCTTC. It specifies CASSESTSPRGHEQFF.

The rearrangement joins TRBV19 to TRBJ2-7; 7 bases are a match to TRBD2. Germline CDR1 reads LNHDA; CDR2 reads SQIVND (reference sequence). This CDR3 region has 15 residues. With V trimmed by 6 bases and J by 0 bases, 8 bases remained unmatched. The CDR3 region is CASRPRAGSSYEQYF. CDR3 sequence (DNA): TGTGCCAGTAGGCCACGAGCGGGGAGCTCCTACGAGCAGTACTTC.

On this clone: Other DNA sequences within the sample encode an identical CDR3. The V gene is TRBV18, the J gene TRBJ2-7; 10 bases align to TRBD1. V lost 3 bases and J lost 2; bases outside the gene matches: 1. Germline loops: CDR1 KGHSH, CDR2 LQKENI. The CDR3 runs 14 residues. In DNA, the CDR3 is TGTGCCAGCTCACCTGGACAGGGGGCCTACGAGCAGTACTTC. Its protein product is CASSPGQGAYEQYF.

This clone has just a few counts. CDR3 coding DNA: TGCGCCAGCAGCCAAGACGGAGGGGGCCTTAATGAAAAACTGTTTTTT. Translated, it gives CASSQDGGGLNEKLFF. The chain combines TRBV4-3 with TRBJ1-4, with 7 nucleotides matching TRBD1. The germline CDR1 and CDR2 sequences are LGHNA and YSLEER. This CDR3 region has 16 residues. V shed 0 bases and J 4 bases; nucleotides not matched to a gene: 5.

The chain employs TRBV9 and TRBJ2-1; TRBD2 matches 8 bases. In germline, CDR1 is SGDLS, CDR2 YYNGEE. V trimming: 4 bases; J trimming: 4 bases; junction bases outside the gene matches: 13. The CDR3 length is 17 residues. CDR3 in DNA: TGTGCCAGCAGCTTAAGACTTGGAGCGGGGGTTTACAATGAGCAGTTCTTC. It translates to CASSLRLGAGVYNEQFF.

The gene calls are TRBV18 and TRBJ2-3, with no clear D. Germline-derived CDR1 and CDR2 are KGHSH and LQKENI. V was cut by 1 base and J by 15 bases, with 20 bases left in between. CDR3 size: 14 residues. CDR3 nucleotides: TGTGCCAGCTCACCACAAAATTCGGACCGAACGGGCTATTTT. Amino acids: CASSPQNSDRTGYF.

V and J are TRBV30 and TRBJ1-5; TRBD1 matches 8 bases. This CDR3 is built from 16 residues. Germline lookup yields CDR1 GTSNPN and CDR2 SVGIG (reference sequence). The V gene end was trimmed by 4 bases and the J gene end by 2 bases; junction bases not matched to a gene: 10. CDR3 region: CAWNAGPGQGNQPQHF. In DNA, the CDR3 is TGTGCCTGGAACGCGGGGCCGGGACAGGGCAATCAGCCCCAGCATTTT.

The chain recombines TRBV6-6 with TRBJ1-4; no clear D. The CDR3 contains 16 residues. Trimming cost V 4 bases and J 2 bases, with 14 bases left between them. The germline CDR1 and CDR2 sequences are MNHNY and SVGAGI (reference sequence). The CDR3 nucleotides read TGTGCCAGCAGTTCGAAAAACAGCGCGACTAATGAAAAACTGTTTTTT. Its protein is CASSSKNSATNEKLFF.

This clone has only a few counts. V is TRBV2 and J is TRBJ1-5; D call uncertain. CDR3 length: 14 amino acids. V was shortened by 3 bases and J by 4 bases, with 10 bases between the two germline ends. Germline CDR1 is SNHLY and CDR2 is FYNNEI. Here the CDR3 DNA reads TGTGCCAGCAGTGAGGTGAGCTGGAATCAGCCCCAGCATTTT. This gives the protein CASSEVSWNQPQHF.

This clone was detected a few times. V is TRBV27 and J is TRBJ1-5; 7 bases align to TRBD1. The junction had 11 bases not matched to a gene; V was cut back by 6 bases and J by 6 bases. Germline loops: CDR1 MNHEY, CDR2 SMNVEV (reference sequence). The CDR3 runs 15 residues. For the CDR3, the DNA is TGTGCCAGCAGACCGGGACAGAGCCCCGGTCAGCCCCAGCATTTT. Protein sequence: CASRPGQSPGQPQHF.

This clone was seen a few times. V gene TRBV10-3 combines with J gene TRBJ2-5; 10 bases agree with TRBD2. J gave up 7 bases and V 3 bases, and 5 bases lay outside the gene matches. The CDR3 sequence is 14 residues long. Germline assignment: CDR1 ENHRY and CDR2 SYGVKD. The CDR3 loop is CAISESGTSVTQYF. CDR3 DNA sequence: TGTGCCATCAGTGAATCCGGGACTAGCGTGACCCAGTACTTC.

In its sample, this clone was seen a few times. Other DNA sequences in this sample translate to the same CDR3. The chain is built from TRBV30 and TRBJ1-1; D call uncertain. V was shortened by 2 bases and J by 0 bases, with 7 bases between the two germline ends. The CDR3 runs to 13 residues. From germline, CDR1 is GTSNPN and CDR2 SVGIG (reference sequence). The CDR3 sequence: CAWSRGLNTEAFF. The CDR3 DNA is TGTGCCTGGAGTAGAGGTTTGAACACTGAAGCTTTCTTT.

The CDR3 reads CASSSPVREGTQYF. The CDR3 coding sequence is TGTGCCAGCAGCTCCCCCGTCCGGGAGGGCACCCAGTACTTC. The chain has TRBV7-8 and TRBJ2-5, with 8 bases aligning to TRBD2. The CDR3 totals 14 residues. V lost 4 bases and J lost 8; bases outside the gene matches: 9. CDR1 SGHVS and CDR2 FQNEAQ come from the germline V gene.

This clone has just a few counts. The chain carries TRBV4-3 and TRBJ1-1; D gene uncertain. The germline V gene has CDR1 LGHNA and CDR2 YSLEER. The CDR3 is 14 residues long. Trimming took 1 base from V and 1 from J, leaving 7 bases between them. CDR3: CASSQVEKNTEAFF. Written as DNA, the CDR3 is TGCGCCAGCAGCCAAGTCGAGAAGAACACTGAAGCTTTCTTT.

The chain recombines TRBV4-2 with TRBJ2-3; no definite D call. CDR3 length equals 14 residues. With 0 bases removed from V and 2 bases from J, the gap between germline ends came to 6 bases. CDR1 and CDR2 from the germline V gene are LGHNA and YNFKEQ. CDR3 region: CASSQDRLTDTQYF. CDR3 nucleotide sequence: TGTGCCAGCAGCCAAGATCGCCTCACAGATACGCAGTATTTT.

This chain joins TRBV7-9 and TRBJ2-7, with D possibly TRBD1 on 6 matching bases. The germline V and J ends were trimmed by 8 bases and 5 bases, with 16 bases remaining between them. CDR3 length equals 13 residues. Germline-derived CDR1 and CDR2 are SEHNR and FQNEAQ (reference sequence). The CDR3 nucleotides are TGTGCCAGCGGACAAAGGGGGATCCACGAGCAGTACTTC. Protein product: CASGQRGIHEQYF.

Worth noting for this clone: Other DNA variants within this sample encode the same CDR3. The genes are TRBV30 and TRBJ2-5; no reliable D call. Deletions cut 4 bases from V and 5 bases from J, with 8 bases between. The CDR3 has 11 amino acids. Germline CDR1 and CDR2: GTSNPN and SVGIG (reference sequence). The CDR3 spells CAWTVGETQYF. The CDR3 region has the DNA TGTGCCTGGACCGTAGGGGAGACCCAGTACTTC.

In this sample, this clone turned up a few times. The CDR3 region is CASSLALQPQHF. The CDR3 nucleotides are TGTGCCAGCAGCTTAGCGCTCCAGCCCCAGCATTTT. The V gene is TRBV7-2, the J gene TRBJ1-5; unclear D gene. Germline values: CDR1 SGHTA, CDR2 FQGNSA. The CDR3 spans 12 residues. Trimming cost V 0 bases and J 7 bases, with 4 bases left between them.

This clone was observed a few times. V gene TRBV6-6 combines with J gene TRBJ2-1, with D possibly matching TRBD1 (7 bases). Germline V gives CDR1 MNHNY, CDR2 SVGAGI (reference sequence). V shed 5 bases and J shed 7 bases, with 12 bases lying between them. The CDR3 is 13 residues long. CDR3 sequence (DNA): TGTGCCAGCAGTAACAGGGGAGGAAATGAGCAGTTCTTC. This sequence encodes CASSNRGGNEQFF.

This clone occurred a few times. CDR3: CASSLAGIIEQYF. CDR3 sequence (DNA): TGTGCCAGCAGCCTCGCTGGTATAATCGAGCAGTACTTC. The rearrangement uses TRBV7-9 and TRBJ2-7; D remains unclear. The CDR3 totals 13 residues. Trimming removed 5 bases at V and 6 bases at J, with 14 bases between. Germline V lookup: CDR1 SEHNR, CDR2 FQNEAQ (reference sequence).

The table lists this clone with a few counts. The chain couples TRBV7-2 to TRBJ2-7; 12 nucleotides line up with TRBD2. Per the germline V gene, CDR1 is SGHTA and CDR2 is FQGNSA. With V trimmed by 5 bases and J by 6 bases, 5 bases remained unmatched. The CDR3 spans 14 residues. CDR3 sequence: CASSETSGSGEQYF. In DNA, the CDR3 is TGTGCCAGCAGCGAGACTAGCGGGAGCGGCGAGCAGTACTTC.

The J gene is TRBJ2-3, the V gene TRBV11-2, with D uncertain. V was clipped by 2 bases and J by 3 bases, with 6 bases between them. Germline lookup yields CDR1 SGHAT and CDR2 FQNNGV. The CDR3 runs to 13 residues. CDR3 loop: CASSLRVTDTQYF. DNA of the CDR3: TGTGCCAGCAGCTTACGCGTGACAGATACGCAGTATTTT.

The chain couples TRBV6-8 to TRBJ1-6, with unresolved D. There are 17 residues in the CDR3. Germline V lookup: CDR1 MNHGY, CDR2 SAAAGT. V was clipped by 0 bases and J by 5 bases, with 14 bases between them. This chain's CDR3 is CASSYSNRSGNNSPLHF. CDR3 nucleotides: TGTGCCAGCAGTTACTCGAACCGTTCCGGCAATAATTCACCCCTCCACTTT.

The V call is TRBV30, the J call TRBJ2-1, with TRBD2 as a possible D gene (5 bases). Germline CDR1 GTSNPN, CDR2 SVGIG (reference sequence). Trimming pared 2 bases from V and 6 bases from J, leaving 17 bases between. This CDR3 has 15 residues. The CDR3 is CAWSSLGPGGNEQFF. The DNA of the CDR3 is TGTGCCTGGAGTTCCCTGGGCCCCGGAGGCAATGAGCAGTTCTTC.